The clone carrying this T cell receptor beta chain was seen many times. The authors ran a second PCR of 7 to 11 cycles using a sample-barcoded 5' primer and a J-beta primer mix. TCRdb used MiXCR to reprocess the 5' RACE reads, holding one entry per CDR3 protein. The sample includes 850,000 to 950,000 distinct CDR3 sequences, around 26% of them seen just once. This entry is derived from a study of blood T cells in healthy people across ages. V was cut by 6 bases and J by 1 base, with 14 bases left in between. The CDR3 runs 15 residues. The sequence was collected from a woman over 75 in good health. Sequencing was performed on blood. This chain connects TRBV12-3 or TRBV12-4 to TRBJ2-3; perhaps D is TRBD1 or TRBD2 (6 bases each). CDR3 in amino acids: CASSLGGAGTDTQYF. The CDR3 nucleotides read TGTGCCAGCAGCCTCGGGGGCGCGGGCACAGATACGCAGTATTTT.